The rows below give T cell receptor beta chains drawn from one sample of a study of cytomegalovirus exposure and HLA in healthy donors. Sequenced by immunoSEQ multiplex PCR; TCRdb stores in-frame clones only, minus some. The sample contains roughly 130,000 clones, roughly 88% of which appear only once. Sequencing input: PBMCs. The receptors shown here come from a middle-aged woman in good health and CMV-seronegative. Each CDR3 is given with its conserved first and last residue. The D gene is left open where the match is weak. Some rows mark clone size as missing; the rest say once, few, many or name a class of expanded clone.

j_call v_call d_call clone_size cdr3_aa cdr3_nt
TRBJ1-2 TRBV5-8 TRBD1 NA CASSPDRGRGGYTF TGTGCCAGCAGTCCGGACAGGGGGCGAGGTGGCTACACCTTC
TRBJ2-2 TRBV7-2 NA NA CASSLALAATGELFF TGTGCCAGCAGCTTAGCGCTAGCAGCCACCGGGGAGCTGTTTTTT
TRBJ1-1 TRBV28 TRBD1 NA CASRRDRDSEAFF TGTGCCAGCCGCCGGGACAGGGATTCTGAAGCTTTCTTT
TRBJ1-2 TRBV2 TRBD1 NA CASSVGEGGYYGYTF TGTGCCAGCAGTGTTGGAGAAGGGGGCTACTATGGCTACACCTTC
TRBJ1-3 TRBV28 NA NA CASSEQVSGNTIYF TGTGCCAGCAGTGAACAAGTCTCTGGAAACACCATATATTTT
TRBJ2-3 TRBV5-4 TRBD2 NA CASSLGGLAGGTDTQYF TGTGCCAGCAGCTTGGGGGGACTAGCGGGGGGAACAGATACGCAGTATTTT
TRBJ2-7 TRBV7-9 TRBD1 NA CASSSGTVTYEQYF TGTGCCAGCAGCTCAGGGACAGTAACCTACGAGCAGTACTTC
TRBJ2-7 TRBV6-1 NA NA CASRDIYEQYF TGTGCCAGCAGGGACATCTACGAGCAGTACTTC
TRBJ1-1 TRBV27 TRBD1 few CASSDRAETEAFF TGTGCCAGCAGTGACAGGGCGGAGACTGAAGCTTTCTTT
TRBJ2-7 TRBV6-1 TRBD2 NA CASSEGGGLAGYEQYF TGTGCCAGCAGTGAAGGAGGGGGACTAGCGGGTTACGAGCAGTACTTC
TRBJ2-5 TRBV5-1 NA NA CASSSVRDLETQYF TGCGCCAGCAGCTCCGTCCGGGACTTAGAGACCCAGTACTTC
TRBJ2-7 TRBV7-6 TRBD1 NA CASSLFQGAYEQYF TGTGCCAGCAGCTTATTCCAGGGGGCCTACGAGCAGTACTTC
TRBJ2-1 TRBV5-1 TRBD2 NA CASSLGGLENEQFF TGCGCCAGCAGCTTGGGGGGACTAGAGAATGAGCAGTTCTTC
TRBJ2-3 TRBV29-1 TRBD1 NA CSVVQGATYTQYF TGCAGCGTTGTGCAGGGGGCGACGTATACGCAGTATTTT
TRBJ2-3 TRBV7-2 TRBD2 NA CASSRTPQGRTSGTDTQYF TGTGCCAGCAGCCGCACGCCCCAGGGGCGGACTAGCGGGACAGATACGCAGTATTTT
TRBJ2-1 TRBV7-2 TRBD2 once CASSSERGYNEQFF TGTGCCAGCAGCTCAGAGCGGGGTTACAATGAGCAGTTCTTC
TRBJ2-7 TRBV7-2 TRBD2 NA CASSLEAASGTPYF TGTGCCAGCAGCTTAGAAGCGGCTAGCGGGACGCCGTACTTC
TRBJ2-1 TRBV2 TRBD2 NA CASSALVAGVHQEQFF TGTGCCAGCAGTGCCTTGGTAGCGGGAGTTCATCAGGAGCAGTTCTTC
TRBJ2-5 TRBV5-1 TRBD1 NA CASSLGQGKETQYF TGCGCCAGCAGCTTAGGACAGGGTAAAGAGACCCAGTACTTC
TRBJ2-3 TRBV28 TRBD2 NA CASSLRLAGGTDTQYF TGTGCCAGCAGTTTAAGACTAGCGGGAGGCACAGATACGCAGTATTTT
TRBJ2-7 TRBV7-6 NA NA CASSLGRLNEQYF TGTGCCAGCAGCTTAGGGCGGCTAAACGAGCAGTACTTC
TRBJ2-6 TRBV18 NA NA CASSRRSSGANVLTF TGTGCCAGCTCACGACGGAGCTCTGGGGCCAACGTCCTGACTTTC
TRBJ2-7 TRBV6-1 TRBD2 NA CASSRTSGTYEQYF TGTGCCAGCAGTCGGACTAGCGGGACCTACGAGCAGTACTTC
TRBJ2-7 TRBV7-2 NA NA CASSLVPSATFKGEQYF TGTGCCAGCAGCTTAGTCCCTAGCGCCACCTTTAAGGGCGAGCAGTACTTC
TRBJ1-2 TRBV6-6 TRBD1 NA CASKPGQDYGYTF TGTGCCAGCAAACCGGGACAGGACTATGGCTACACCTTC
TRBJ2-7 TRBV28 TRBD2 NA CASSLASGVRYEQYF TGTGCCAGCAGTTTAGCTAGCGGGGTGCGCTACGAGCAGTACTTC
TRBJ2-7 TRBV5-1 TRBD2 NA CASSPGGGGRSYEQYF TGCGCCAGCAGCCCTGGGGGTGGCGGGAGGTCCTACGAGCAGTACTTC
TRBJ2-7 TRBV7-9 TRBD2 NA CASSLVWTSGFHPYF TGTGCCAGCAGCTTAGTGTGGACTAGCGGGTTCCACCCGTACTTC
TRBJ2-1 TRBV5-4 TRBD2 NA CASSAGTRRVYNEQFF TGTGCCAGCAGCGCCGGGACTAGGAGAGTCTACAATGAGCAGTTCTTC
TRBJ2-5 TRBV11-2 TRBD1 NA CASSYGQGAETQYF TGTGCCAGCAGTTACGGACAGGGGGCGGAGACCCAGTACTTC
TRBJ2-3 TRBV7-9 NA NA CASILTPPSLTDTQYF TGTGCCAGCATCCTGACTCCCCCGAGTCTGACAGATACGCAGTATTTT
TRBJ1-3 TRBV6-5 NA NA CASSYNADSGNTIYF TGTGCCAGCAGTTACAATGCGGATAGCGGAAACACCATATATTTT
TRBJ2-3 TRBV7-9 NA NA CASSLVGGRFGTQYF TGTGCCAGCAGCTTAGTCGGTGGGAGGTTCGGTACGCAGTATTTT
TRBJ2-7 TRBV27 TRBD1 NA CASSQWDRGHEQYF TGTGCCAGCAGTCAATGGGACAGGGGCCACGAGCAGTACTTC
TRBJ2-7 TRBV16 NA NA CASSQTNEQYF TGTGCCAGCAGCCAAACAAACGAGCAGTACTTC
TRBJ1-4 TRBV5-6 NA NA CASSLFLAGWPEKLFF TGTGCCAGCAGCTTGTTCTTGGCAGGGTGGCCTGAAAAACTGTTTTTT
TRBJ1-2 TRBV5-6 TRBD1 NA CASSSTGGYGYTF TGTGCCAGCAGCTCTACAGGGGGCTATGGCTACACCTTC
TRBJ2-7 TRBV11-3 TRBD2 NA CASSRPTSGSYEQYF TGTGCCAGCAGCCGCCCGACTAGCGGGAGCTACGAGCAGTACTTC
TRBJ1-5 TRBV7-9 NA NA CASSLGGTEAQPQHF TGTGCCAGCAGCTTAGGGGGAACGGAGGCCCAGCCCCAGCATTTT
TRBJ2-1 TRBV7-6 TRBD2 NA CASSSTSGISREQFF TGTGCCAGCAGCTCTACTAGCGGGATATCACGTGAGCAGTTCTTC
TRBJ2-7 TRBV29-1 TRBD1 NA CSVRRTGAYEQYF TGCAGCGTCCGTCGGACAGGGGCCTACGAGCAGTACTTC
TRBJ1-1 TRBV10-1 NA NA CASSAQSGTEAFF TGCGCCAGCAGCGCACAGTCAGGCACTGAAGCTTTCTTT
TRBJ2-3 TRBV5-6 NA NA CASSLGVGTLITDTQYF TGTGCCAGCAGCTTAGGGGTGGGAACGTTAATTACAGATACGCAGTATTTT
TRBJ1-2 TRBV25-1 NA NA CASSESGAGTLNYGYTF TGTGCCAGCAGTGAATCAGGGGCAGGGACACTCAACTATGGCTACACCTTC
TRBJ2-7 TRBV29-1 NA NA CSVAGYYEQYF TGCAGCGTTGCCGGGTATTACGAGCAGTACTTC
TRBJ1-5 TRBV5-4 NA NA CASSQGQPAPPLGPQHF TGTGCCAGCAGCCAAGGACAGCCCGCGCCTCCCCTGGGGCCCCAGCATTTT
TRBJ2-7 TRBV6-5 NA NA CASSWDFETYEQYF TGTGCCAGCAGCTGGGACTTCGAGACCTACGAGCAGTACTTC
TRBJ2-7 TRBV9 NA NA CASSVGRASAIYEQYF TGTGCCAGCAGCGTAGGGAGGGCTTCAGCCATTTACGAGCAGTACTTC
TRBJ1-2 TRBV5-6 NA NA CASSLDRANYGYTF TGTGCCAGCAGCTTGGACAGGGCTAACTATGGCTACACCTTC
TRBJ1-4 TRBV5-1 TRBD1 NA CASSRDRESTNEKLFF TGCGCCAGCAGCAGGGACAGGGAGTCAACAAATGAAAAACTGTTTTTT
TRBJ2-7 TRBV28 TRBD2 NA CASSFGLAVPSSYEQYF TGTGCCAGCAGTTTCGGACTAGCGGTCCCTAGCTCCTACGAGCAGTACTTC
TRBJ2-5 TRBV28 TRBD2 NA CASSRTSQETQYF TGTGCCAGCAGCCGGACTAGTCAGGAGACCCAGTACTTC
TRBJ2-7 TRBV18 TRBD1 NA CASSPRTGGGQVYEQYF TGTGCCAGCTCACCTCGTACAGGGGGCGGACAGGTTTACGAGCAGTACTTC
TRBJ1-5 TRBV7-8 NA once CASSRTGGFPYSNQPQHF TGCGCCAGCAGCCGGACGGGAGGGTTCCCCTATAGCAATCAGCCCCAGCATTTT
TRBJ2-3 TRBV30 NA NA CAWSVPPYREGQYF TGTGCCTGGAGTGTACCCCCCTACAGGGAAGGGCAGTATTTT
TRBJ2-2 TRBV7-3 TRBD2 NA CASSLASGPNTGELFF TGTGCCAGCAGCTTAGCTAGCGGACCAAACACCGGGGAGCTGTTTTTT
TRBJ1-5 TRBV9 TRBD1 NA CASSARGFEQPQHF TGTGCCAGCAGCGCCAGGGGGTTTGAGCAGCCCCAGCATTTT